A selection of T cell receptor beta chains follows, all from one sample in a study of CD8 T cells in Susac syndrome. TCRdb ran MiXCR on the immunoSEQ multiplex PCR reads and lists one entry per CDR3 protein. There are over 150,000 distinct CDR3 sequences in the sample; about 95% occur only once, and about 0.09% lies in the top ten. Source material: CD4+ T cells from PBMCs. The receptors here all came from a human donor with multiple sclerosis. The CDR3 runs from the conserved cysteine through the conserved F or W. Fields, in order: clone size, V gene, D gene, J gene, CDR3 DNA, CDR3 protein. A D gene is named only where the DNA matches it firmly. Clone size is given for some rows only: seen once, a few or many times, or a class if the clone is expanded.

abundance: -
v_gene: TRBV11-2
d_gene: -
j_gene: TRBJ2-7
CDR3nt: TGTGCCACACGTGGCGGGGCCTCGGGCTACGAGCAGTACTTC
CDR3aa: CATRGGASGYEQYF

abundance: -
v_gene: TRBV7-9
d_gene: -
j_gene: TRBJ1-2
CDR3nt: TGTGCCAGCAGCCGAGGACATTATGGCTACACCTTC
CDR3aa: CASSRGHYGYTF

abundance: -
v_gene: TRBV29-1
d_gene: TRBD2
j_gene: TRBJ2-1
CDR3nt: TGCAGCGTTGATCTAGCGGGAGTGCGGAGCTCCTACAATGAGCAGTTCTTC
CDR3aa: CSVDLAGVRSSYNEQFF

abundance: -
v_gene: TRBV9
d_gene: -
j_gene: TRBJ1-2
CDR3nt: TGTGCCAGCAGCGTAGGACAGCCTAAGGAATATTATGGCTACACCTTC
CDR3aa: CASSVGQPKEYYGYTF

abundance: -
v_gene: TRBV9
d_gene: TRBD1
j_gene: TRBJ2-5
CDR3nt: TGTGCCAGCAGCACACGGACAGGGGAAGAGACCCAGTACTTC
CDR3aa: CASSTRTGEETQYF

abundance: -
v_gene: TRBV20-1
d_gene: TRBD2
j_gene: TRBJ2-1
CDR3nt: TGCAGTGCTCGAAGGACTAGCGGGGGTAGTGAGCAGTTCTTC
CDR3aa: CSARRTSGGSEQFF

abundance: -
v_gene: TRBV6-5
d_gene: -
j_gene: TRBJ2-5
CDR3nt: TGTGCCAGCAGTTATAAGGACAGAGGGGCGGCCCAGTACTTC
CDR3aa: CASSYKDRGAAQYF

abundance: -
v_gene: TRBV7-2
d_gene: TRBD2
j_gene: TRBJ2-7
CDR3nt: TGTGCCAGCAGCTTAAGGACTAGCGGGGACTACGAGCAGTACTTC
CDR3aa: CASSLRTSGDYEQYF

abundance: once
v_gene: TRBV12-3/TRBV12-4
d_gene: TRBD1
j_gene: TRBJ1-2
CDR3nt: TGTGCCAGCAGGGGCCAGGGGGAAAAGTCTGGCTACACCTTC
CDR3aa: CASRGQGEKSGYTF

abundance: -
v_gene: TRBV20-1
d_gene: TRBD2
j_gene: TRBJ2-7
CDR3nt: TGCAGTGCTCCTCTTAGCGGGAGCAGCGAGCAGTACTTC
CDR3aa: CSAPLSGSSEQYF

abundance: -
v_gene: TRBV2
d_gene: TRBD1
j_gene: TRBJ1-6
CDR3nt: TGTGCCAGCAGTGAAGAGAGGGGGCTTTCACCCCTCCACTTT
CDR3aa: CASSEERGLSPLHF

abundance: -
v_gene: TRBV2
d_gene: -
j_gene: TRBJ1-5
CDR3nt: TGTGCCAGCAGCTCCGGGTCCCGGCAGGCGCCCCAGCATTTT
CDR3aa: CASSSGSRQAPQHF

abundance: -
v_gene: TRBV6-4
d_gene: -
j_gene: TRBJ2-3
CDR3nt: TGTGCCAGCAGTGACCCCCGGTTGGGCACAGATACGCAGTATTTT
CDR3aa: CASSDPRLGTDTQYF

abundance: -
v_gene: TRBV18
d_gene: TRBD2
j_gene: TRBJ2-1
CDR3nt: TGTGCCAGCTCACCAGCTAGCGGGAGTAGGGAGCAGTTCTTC
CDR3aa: CASSPASGSREQFF

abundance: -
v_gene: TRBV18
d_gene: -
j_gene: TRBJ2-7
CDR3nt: TGTGCCAGCTCACCGAGGGACGGGACCTACGAGCAGTACTTC
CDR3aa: CASSPRDGTYEQYF

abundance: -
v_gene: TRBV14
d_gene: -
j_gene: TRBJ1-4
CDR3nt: TGTGCCAGCAGCCAAGATCATACCTTGGGGAAACTGTTTTTT
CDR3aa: CASSQDHTLGKLFF

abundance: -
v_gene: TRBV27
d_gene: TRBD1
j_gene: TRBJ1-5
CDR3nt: TGTGCCAGCAGTCCAGGACAGGGTGGAAGTACTCAGCCCCAGCATTTT
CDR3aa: CASSPGQGGSTQPQHF

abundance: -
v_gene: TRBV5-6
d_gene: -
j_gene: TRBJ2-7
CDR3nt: TGTGCCAGCAGCTTGATGGGCCATACCTACGAGCAGTACTTC
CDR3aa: CASSLMGHTYEQYF

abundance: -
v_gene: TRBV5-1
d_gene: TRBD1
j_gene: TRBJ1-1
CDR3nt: TGCGCCAGCAGATGGACAGGTTATGAGGGGATGAACACTGAAGCTTTCTTT
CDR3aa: CASRWTGYEGMNTEAFF

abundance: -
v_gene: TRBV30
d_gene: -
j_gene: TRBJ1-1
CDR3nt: TGTGCCTGGCGGCTCGGGCCTACTGAAGCTTTCTTT
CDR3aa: CAWRLGPTEAFF

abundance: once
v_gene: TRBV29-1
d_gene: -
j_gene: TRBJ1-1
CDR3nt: TGCAGCTCATCCGCTCGGGGTTTCGCTGAAGCTTTCTTT
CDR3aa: CSSSARGFAEAFF

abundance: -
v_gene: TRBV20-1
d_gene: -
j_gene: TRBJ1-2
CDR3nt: TGCAGTGCTAGACCCCCGGTAGGGATTGGCTACACCTTC
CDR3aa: CSARPPVGIGYTF

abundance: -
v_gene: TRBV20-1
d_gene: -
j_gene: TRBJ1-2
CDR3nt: TGCAGTGCTAGAGTAGAGGGCGGCTATGGCTACACCTTC
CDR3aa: CSARVEGGYGYTF

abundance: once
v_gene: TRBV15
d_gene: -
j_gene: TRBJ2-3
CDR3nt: TGTGCCACCAGCAGGGATATCACAGATACGCAGTATTTT
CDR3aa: CATSRDITDTQYF

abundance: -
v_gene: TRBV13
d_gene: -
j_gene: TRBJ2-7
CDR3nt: TGTGCCAGCAGCTCAAGGGCGCCAGGGGCGTGGTACGAGCAGTACTTC
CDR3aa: CASSSRAPGAWYEQYF

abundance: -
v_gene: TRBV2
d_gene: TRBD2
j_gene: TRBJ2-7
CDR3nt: TGTGCCAGCACCTCCGGTCTAGCGGGACACTCCTACGAGCAGTACTTC
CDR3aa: CASTSGLAGHSYEQYF

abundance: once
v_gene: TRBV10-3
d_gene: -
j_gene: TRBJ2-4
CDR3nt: TGTGCCACCTCCCCGGCCGGGACGGTAGCCAAAAACATTCAGTACTTC
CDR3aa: CATSPAGTVAKNIQYF

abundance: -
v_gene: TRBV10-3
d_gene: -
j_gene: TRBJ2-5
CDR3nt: TGTGCCATCAGTGGTAGGCAGCTGCCCGCGGAGACCCAGTACTTC
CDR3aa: CAISGRQLPAETQYF

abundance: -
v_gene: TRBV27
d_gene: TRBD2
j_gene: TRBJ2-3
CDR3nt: TGTGCCAGCACCTCGGGGGGGAGGGATACGCAGTATTTT
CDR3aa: CASTSGGRDTQYF

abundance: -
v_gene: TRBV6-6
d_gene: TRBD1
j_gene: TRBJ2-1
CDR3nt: TGTGCCAGCAGTTCGGTCAGGGGGCGGAATGAGCAGTTCTTC
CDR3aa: CASSSVRGRNEQFF

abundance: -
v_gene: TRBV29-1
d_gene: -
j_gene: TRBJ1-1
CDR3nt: TGCAGCGTTTATAAGGCAGGCGAGACCACTGAAGCTTTCTTT
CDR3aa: CSVYKAGETTEAFF

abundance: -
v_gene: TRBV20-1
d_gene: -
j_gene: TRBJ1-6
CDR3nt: TGCAGTGCTTCGGGCTATAATTCACCCCTCCACTTT
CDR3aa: CSASGYNSPLHF